This TCR beta chain was retrieved from a study of blood T cells in healthy people across ages. Findings and caveats of the study: Unsorted PBMCs blocked a conclusive comparison of naive and antigen-experienced cells.

The use of a sample-barcoded 5' primer and a J-beta primer mix characterized a second PCR of about 7 to 12 cycles. TCRdb fed the 5' RACE reads into MiXCR, producing one record per CDR3 protein. This sample has about 560,000 distinct CDR3 sequences; around 27% occur once, and the top ten carry under 4.5%. The donors, aged about 6 to 90, were healthy Caucasians from Russia. The authors extracted at least 5 micrograms of total RNA per sample. CDR3 length: 15 residues. CDR1 is DFQATT, CDR2 SNEGSKA, per germline (reference sequence). Regarding this clonotype: The antigen is unknown. One junction end disagrees with the germline gene, perhaps due to a read error.

The same sample was also studied in work on T cells of mothers and their children. That study reports: Several children, together with their three healthy Caucasian mothers, made up the donors.

This chain joins TRBV20-1 and TRBJ2-2; TRBD2 matches 14 bases. What was sequenced was blood. This TCR derives from a boy younger than 10 in good health. CDR3 sequence: CSVQTSGRADGGLFF. The CDR3 DNA follows: TGCAGTGTCCAGACTAGCGGGAGGGCCGACGGGGGGCTGTTTTTT.